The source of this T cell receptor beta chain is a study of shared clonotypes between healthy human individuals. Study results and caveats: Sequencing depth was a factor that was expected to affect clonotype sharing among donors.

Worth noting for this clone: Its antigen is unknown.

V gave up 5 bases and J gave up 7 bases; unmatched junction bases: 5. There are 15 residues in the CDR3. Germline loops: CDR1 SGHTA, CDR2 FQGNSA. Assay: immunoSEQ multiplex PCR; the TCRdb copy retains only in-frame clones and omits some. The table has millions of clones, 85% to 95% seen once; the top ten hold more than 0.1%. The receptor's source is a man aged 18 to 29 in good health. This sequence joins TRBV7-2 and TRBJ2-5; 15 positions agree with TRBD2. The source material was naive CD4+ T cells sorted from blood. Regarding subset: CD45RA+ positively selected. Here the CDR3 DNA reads TGTGCCAGCAGCACACGGACTAGCGGGAGGGTGACCCAGTACTTC. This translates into CASSTRTSGRVTQYF.